This TCR beta chain was captured by sequencing in a study of low-dose radiotherapy and immunotherapy resistance in tumors. Across the study: Patients of Cohort 1 had 0.5 Gy fractions every 2 weeks, which summed to 6.5 Gy.

Covering alpha and beta chains, TRAV- and TRBV-specific primers were used for the first-strand cDNA. Amplification, which lasted around 22 PCR cycles, used a constant-region primer and V-primer adapter to amplify TCRs. Each CDR3 protein is one row after TCRdb ran MiXCR on the reads. The sample has under 75,000 distinct CDR3 sequences; about 25% are singletons. Noted time point: after trial treatment. The sample's treatment: LDRT plus nivolumab, ipilimumab, low-dose cyclophosphamide and aspirin (RACIN trial). In the RACIN dose-escalation trial, donors got nivolumab plus ipilimumab with aspirin, cyclophosphamide and radiotherapy. This clonotype has a count of ten or more. This CDR3 spans 16 amino acids. V lost 0 bases and J lost 2, with 15 bases in between. Germline V lookup: CDR1 DFQATT, CDR2 SNEGSKA (reference sequence).

This sequence joins TRBV20-1 and TRBJ2-3, with D unresolved. The source material was PBMCs, sampled after low-dose radiotherapy plus immunotherapy. The TCR sequence derives from a male donor with prostate cancer. The CDR3 sequence is CSARDDLGSLTDTQYF. The CDR3, as DNA: TGCAGTGCTAGAGATGATTTGGGCAGCCTCACAGATACGCAGTATTTT.